These 2 T cell receptor beta chains originate from one sample sequenced in a study of CXCR3-negative and CXCR3-positive naive CD8 T cells. The TRB libraries of cDNA were built by UMI-labeled 5' RACE. TCRdb re-called the 5' RACE reads and shows each CDR3 protein once, DNA omitted. Across about 62,000 distinct CDR3 sequences, the top ten clones capture 3.5% to 5% of the sample. The source material was naive CXCR3- CD8+ T cells from blood. Subset: CD45RO-CCR7+CD27+CD95- naive CD8+ T cells lacking CXCR3 (TNR3-). The receptors originated from a human donor in good health. Some clones in this sample may be carry-over from other donors' samples.

The chain combines TRBV29-1 with TRBJ2-7. This CDR3 has 13 amino acids. Germline assignment: CDR1 SQVTM and CDR2 ANQGSEA. The CDR3 protein is CSVRLRDSYEQYF.

This chain links TRBV29-1 with TRBJ2-5; without DNA, the TCRdb call of TRBD1 cannot be checked. Per the germline V gene, CDR1 is SQVTM and CDR2 is ANQGSEA. The CDR3 consists of 13 residues. This CDR3 reads CSVPGGSAETQYF.